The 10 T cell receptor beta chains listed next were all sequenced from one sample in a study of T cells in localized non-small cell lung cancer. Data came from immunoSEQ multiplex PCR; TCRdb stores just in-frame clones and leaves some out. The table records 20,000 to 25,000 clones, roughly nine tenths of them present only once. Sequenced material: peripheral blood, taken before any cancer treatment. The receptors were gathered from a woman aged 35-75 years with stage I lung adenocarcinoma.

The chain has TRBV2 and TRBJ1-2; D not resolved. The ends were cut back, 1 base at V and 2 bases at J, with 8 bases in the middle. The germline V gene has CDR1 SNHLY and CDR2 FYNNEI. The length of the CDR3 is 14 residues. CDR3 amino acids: CASSEGPVNYGYTF. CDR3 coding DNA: TGTGCCAGCAGTGAAGGCCCAGTGAACTATGGCTACACCTTC.

In DNA form, the CDR3 reads TGTGCCAGCAGCTTGCGGGGGGGCCCGACAGATACGCAGTATTTT. Translated, it gives CASSLRGGPTDTQYF. The V and J genes are TRBV7-2 and TRBJ2-3; 9 bases are shared with TRBD2. Looked up from germline, CDR1 is SGHTA and CDR2 is FQGNSA. The V gene end was trimmed by 3 bases and the J gene end by 3 bases; junction bases not matched to a gene: 4. The CDR3 covers 15 residues.

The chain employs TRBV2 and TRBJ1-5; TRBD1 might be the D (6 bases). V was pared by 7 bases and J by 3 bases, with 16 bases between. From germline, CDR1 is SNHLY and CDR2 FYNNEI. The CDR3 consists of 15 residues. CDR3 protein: CASKGGGGPNQPQHF. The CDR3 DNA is TGTGCCAGCAAGGGTGGTGGGGGGCCCAATCAGCCCCAGCATTTT.

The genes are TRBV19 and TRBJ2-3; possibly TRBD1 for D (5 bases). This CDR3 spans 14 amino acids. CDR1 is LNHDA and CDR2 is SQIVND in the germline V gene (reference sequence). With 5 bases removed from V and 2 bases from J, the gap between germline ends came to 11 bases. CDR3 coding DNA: TGTGCCAGTAGTTCGGACACCTACACAGATACGCAGTATTTT. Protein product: CASSSDTYTDTQYF.

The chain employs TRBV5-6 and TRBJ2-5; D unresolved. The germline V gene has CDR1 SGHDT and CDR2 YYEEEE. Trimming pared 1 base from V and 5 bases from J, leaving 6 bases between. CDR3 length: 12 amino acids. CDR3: CASSLSSETQYF. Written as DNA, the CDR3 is TGTGCCAGCAGCTTGTCGTCCGAGACCCAGTACTTC.

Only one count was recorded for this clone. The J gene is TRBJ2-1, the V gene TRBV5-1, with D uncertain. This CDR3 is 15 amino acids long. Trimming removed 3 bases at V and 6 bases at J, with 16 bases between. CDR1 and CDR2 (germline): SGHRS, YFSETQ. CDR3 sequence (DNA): TGCGCCAGCAGCTCACCCCTAAGAACTGTCAATGAGCAGTTCTTC. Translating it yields CASSSPLRTVNEQFF.

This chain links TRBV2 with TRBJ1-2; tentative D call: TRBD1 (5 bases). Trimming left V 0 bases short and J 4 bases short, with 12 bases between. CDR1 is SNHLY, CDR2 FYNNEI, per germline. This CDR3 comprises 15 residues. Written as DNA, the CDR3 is TGTGCCAGCAGTGAAGCAGGCGGGGCCGGCTATGGCTACACCTTC. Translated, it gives CASSEAGGAGYGYTF.

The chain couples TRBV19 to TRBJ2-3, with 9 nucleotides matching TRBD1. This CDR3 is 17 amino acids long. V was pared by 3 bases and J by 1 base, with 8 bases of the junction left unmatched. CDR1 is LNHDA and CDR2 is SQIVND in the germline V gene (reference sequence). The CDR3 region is CASSILNRGRGTDTQYF. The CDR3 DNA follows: TGTGCCAGTAGTATTCTGAACAGGGGGCGCGGCACAGATACGCAGTATTTT.

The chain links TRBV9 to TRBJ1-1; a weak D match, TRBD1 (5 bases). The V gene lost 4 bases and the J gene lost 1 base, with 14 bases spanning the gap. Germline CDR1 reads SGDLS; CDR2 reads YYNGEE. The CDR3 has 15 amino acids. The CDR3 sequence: CASSPHSGGNTEAFF. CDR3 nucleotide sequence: TGTGCCAGCAGCCCACACTCTGGGGGGAACACTGAAGCTTTCTTT.

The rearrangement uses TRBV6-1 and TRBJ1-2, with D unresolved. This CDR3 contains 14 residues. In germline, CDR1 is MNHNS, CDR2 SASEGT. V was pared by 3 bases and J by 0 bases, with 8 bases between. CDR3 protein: CASSDWRANYGYTF. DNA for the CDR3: TGTGCCAGCAGTGACTGGAGGGCTAACTATGGCTACACCTTC.